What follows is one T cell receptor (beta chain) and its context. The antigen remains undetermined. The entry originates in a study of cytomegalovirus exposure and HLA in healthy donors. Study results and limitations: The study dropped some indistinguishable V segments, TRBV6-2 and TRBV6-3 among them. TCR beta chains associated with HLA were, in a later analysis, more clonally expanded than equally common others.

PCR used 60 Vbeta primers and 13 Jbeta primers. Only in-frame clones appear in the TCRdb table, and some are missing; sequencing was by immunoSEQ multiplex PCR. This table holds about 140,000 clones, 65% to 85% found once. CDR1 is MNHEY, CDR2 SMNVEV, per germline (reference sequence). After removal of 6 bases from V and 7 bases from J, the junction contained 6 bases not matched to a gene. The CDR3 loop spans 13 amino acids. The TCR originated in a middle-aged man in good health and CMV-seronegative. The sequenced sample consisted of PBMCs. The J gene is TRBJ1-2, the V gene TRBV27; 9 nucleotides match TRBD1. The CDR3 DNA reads TGTGCCAGCAGGGTACAGGGGGCGGCTGGCTACACCTTC. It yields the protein CASRVQGAAGYTF.